One sample yielded the 18 T cell receptor beta chains listed below, sequenced in a study of quantifying T cell responses using KT2 cells. In the study overall: TCR alpha and beta constant-region primers primed reverse transcription of RNA.

The cDNA 3' end received a ligated oligonucleotide with a UMI. An equimolar mix of RC1.1 and RC1.2 primed the beta chain across TRBC1 and TRBC2. TCRdb itself ran the UMI-ligation and nested PCR reads through MiXCR, one entry per CDR3 protein. The sample consists of fewer than 60,000 distinct CDR3 sequences, 11% of them appearing once. Sequencing input: PBMCs spiked with cells of the T cell clone KT2. All receptors come from a human donor.

The table lists this clonotype with a few counts. The rearrangement links TRBV12-3 or TRBV12-4 to TRBJ1-1; possible D gene TRBD1, 5 bases. The CDR3 contains 14 residues. The V end lost 3 bases, the J end lost 5 bases, and 13 bases lay between the germline ends. The CDR3 reads CASSFQGIGTEAFF. The CDR3 coding sequence is TGTGCCAGCAGTTTTCAGGGAATCGGGACTGAAGCTTTCTTT.

Many counts were recorded for this clonotype. The gene calls are TRBV23-1 and TRBJ2-5; a weak D match, TRBD2 (5 bases). TRBV23-1 counts as an open reading frame of uncertain function. Trimming removed 0 bases at V and 1 base at J, with 9 bases between. The CDR3 is made up of 15 amino acids. CDR3 DNA: TGCGCCAGCAGTCAATCCGAGCGGTTCCAAGAGACCCAGTACTTC. Protein sequence: CASSQSERFQETQYF.

This clonotype showed up just a few times. This sequence joins TRBV3-1 and TRBJ2-7, with D possibly matching TRBD1 (6 bases). From germline, CDR1 is LGHDT and CDR2 YNNKEL (reference sequence). The CDR3 loop spans 16 amino acids. V was trimmed by 4 bases and J by 0 bases, leaving 16 bases between them. The CDR3 DNA is TGTGCCAGCAGCCGCCGGGACACCAAAATCTCCTACGAGCAGTACTTC. Encoded protein: CASSRRDTKISYEQYF.

The rearrangement uses TRBV9 and TRBJ2-7; 10 bases line up with TRBD2. Per germline, CDR1 SGDLS and CDR2 YYNGEE. Trimming cost V 0 bases and J 4 bases; bases outside gene matches: 4. CDR3 length equals 15 residues. CDR3 sequence: CASSVGPSGGYEQYF. The CDR3 DNA reads as TGTGCCAGCAGCGTAGGCCCTAGCGGGGGATACGAGCAGTACTTC.

The sample holds many counts of this clonotype. This chain links TRBV20-1 with TRBJ2-3; D unresolved. Trimming took off 0 bases at V and 0 bases at J, with 10 bases between the two ends. CDR1 is DFQATT, CDR2 SNEGSKA, per germline (reference sequence). The CDR3 runs 15 residues. The CDR3 region is CSARDSPGSTDTQYF. CDR3 bases: TGCAGTGCTAGAGACTCACCAGGTAGCACAGATACGCAGTATTTT.

The chain couples TRBV7-9 to TRBJ2-3; no clear D gene. V was clipped by 4 bases and J by 0 bases, with 5 bases between them. This CDR3 has 13 residues. The germline CDR1 and CDR2 sequences are SEHNR and FQNEAQ (reference sequence). CDR3 amino acids: CASSSTSTDTQYF. CDR3 nucleotides: TGTGCCAGCAGCTCGACTAGCACAGATACGCAGTATTTT.

The chain couples TRBV20-1 to TRBJ2-5; D call uncertain. Between the trimmed V and J ends, which lost 0 bases and 3 bases, there was a span of 11 bases. Per the germline V gene, CDR1 is DFQATT and CDR2 is SNEGSKA (reference sequence). This CDR3 has 14 residues. The CDR3: CSAREVARKETQYF. The CDR3 DNA follows: TGCAGTGCTAGAGAAGTCGCTAGGAAAGAGACCCAGTACTTC.

This clonotype was observed at least ten times. CDR3 region: CASSPTGGGTDTQYF. The CDR3 DNA reads as TGTGCCAGCAGCCCGACAGGGGGCGGAACAGATACGCAGTATTTT. This chain joins TRBV14 and TRBJ2-3, with 10 bases lining up with TRBD1. Germline CDR1 SGHDN, CDR2 FVKESK. This CDR3 is built from 15 residues. J lost 3 bases, V lost 4 bases, and 4 bases had no gene match.

A few counts support this clonotype. The rearrangement uses TRBV5-1 and TRBJ2-1, with D tentatively TRBD2 (6 bases). Trimming cost V 6 bases and J 8 bases, with 15 bases left between them. CDR3 length: 13 amino acids. Germline V gives CDR1 SGHRS, CDR2 YFSETQ. CDR3 sequence reads: CASNRDSSDEQFF. Here the CDR3 DNA reads TGCGCCAGCAACCGGGACTCGAGCGATGAGCAGTTCTTC.

This clonotype was seen more than once but under ten times. The rearrangement links TRBV6-5 to TRBJ1-5; weak D call: TRBD1 (5 bases). CDR3 length: 17 residues. Germline V gene sequence: CDR1 MNHEY, CDR2 SVGAGI. V lost 0 bases, J lost 1 base, and 13 bases lay in between. The CDR3, as DNA: TGTGCCAGCAGTTACTCCCGGACCGAGGGGAGCAATCAGCCCCAGCATTTT. Its translation is CASSYSRTEGSNQPQHF.

This clonotype showed up just a few times. The chain employs TRBV6-5 and TRBJ1-2; D ambiguous. Deletions cut 5 bases from V and 4 bases from J, with 26 bases between. The CDR3 has 18 residues. Germline V gene data show CDR1 as MNHEY and CDR2 as SVGAGI. CDR3 nucleotides: TGTGCCAGCAGTCGAGACCGAGGGATTCAGATTTGGGGCTATGGCTACACCTTC. Translation gives CASSRDRGIQIWGYGYTF.

A few counts support this clonotype. The chain employs TRBV4-1 and TRBJ1-6; D is ambiguous. The V gene lost 0 bases and the J gene lost 14 bases, with 14 bases spanning the gap. CDR3 size: 14 residues. Per germline, CDR1 MGHRA and CDR2 YSYEKL. The CDR3 is CASSQDRRHNSLHF. The CDR3 nucleotides read TGCGCCAGCAGCCAAGATAGGCGGCACAACTCCCTCCACTTT.

The rearrangement uses TRBV7-9 and TRBJ2-5, with 9 bases lining up with TRBD2. The CDR3 sequence is 14 residues long. CDR1 SEHNR and CDR2 FQNEAQ come from the germline V gene (reference sequence). The trim removed 6 bases at V and 5 bases at J, leaving 7 bases unmatched. Written as DNA, the CDR3 is TGTGCCAGCAGTTCCGGACTAGCGATGGAGACCCAGTACTTC. This gives the protein CASSSGLAMETQYF.

This rearrangement joins TRBV20-1 to TRBJ1-2; D gene ambiguous. The CDR3 has 11 amino acids. V was trimmed by 7 bases and J by 8 bases, leaving 14 bases between them. In germline, CDR1 is DFQATT, CDR2 SNEGSKA (reference sequence). CDR3 sequence: CSDAHRSGYTF. CDR3 DNA: TGCAGTGACGCCCATCGGTCGGGCTACACCTTC.

The genes are TRBV7-2 and TRBJ2-5; no definite D call. Germline loops: CDR1 SGHTA, CDR2 FQGNSA. This CDR3 contains 15 residues. Trimming took 6 bases from V and 4 from J, leaving 18 bases between them. CDR3 bases: TGTGCCAGCAGTTTTGGTCGGGTAGGGTCAGAGACCCAGTACTTC. This translates into CASSFGRVGSETQYF.

This chain connects TRBV9 to TRBJ1-1; TRBD1 matches 9 bases. CDR1 is SGDLS and CDR2 is YYNGEE in the germline V gene. This CDR3 region has 15 residues. V shed 0 bases, J shed 1 base, and the junction held 1 base outside the gene matches. CDR3 region: CASSVVGQGNTEAFF. In DNA form, the CDR3 reads TGTGCCAGCAGCGTAGTGGGACAGGGGAACACTGAAGCTTTCTTT.

This chain connects TRBV18 to TRBJ1-5; no definite D call. CDR3 length: 17 residues. CDR1 and CDR2 (germline): KGHSH, LQKENI. V lost 8 bases and J 0 bases, leaving 20 bases between the germline ends. This chain's CDR3 is CASPRKASEYSNQPQHF. DNA for the CDR3: TGTGCCAGCCCAAGGAAGGCGTCAGAGTATAGCAATCAGCCCCAGCATTTT.

This chain joins TRBV20-1 and TRBJ1-1; no reliable D call. CDR3 size: 13 residues. CDR1 DFQATT and CDR2 SNEGSKA come from the germline V gene (reference sequence). The DNA for the CDR3 is TGCAGCGTAGGTGAGGGTGGGAGCACTGAAGCTTTCTTT. Encoded protein: CSVGEGGSTEAFF.